The clone carrying this T cell receptor (beta chain) was counted ten times or more. The antigen is unknown. These data belong to a study of read filtering for tumor transcriptome and immune sequencing. Study-wide background: Whole-transcriptome libraries were prepared after DNase treatment. IR-seq gave about 4.05 to 11 million TCR reads per sample; RNA-seq gave 85 to 1273. Study outcomes and limitations: In IR-seq, single-read clonotypes were around 85% of clonotypes but around 3.5% of reads.

CDR3 size: 13 residues. The V end lost 4 bases, the J end lost 7 bases, and 11 bases lay between the germline ends. The germline CDR1 and CDR2 sequences are SGHTA and FQGTGA. The library was built from about 400 ng RNA with molecular barcoded adaptors for alpha/delta and beta/gamma chains. TCRdb ran MiXCR on the reads and lists one entry per CDR3 protein. Of around 50,000 distinct CDR3 sequences detected, more than 9% appear once; the ten largest clones hold about a sixth. The sequencing input was a population of CD138-negative cells sorted from bone marrow. The chain couples TRBV7-3 to TRBJ2-1, with D unclear. The TCR was taken from a donor aged 40 or older with multiple myeloma. Written as DNA, the CDR3 is TGTGCCAGCAGCTCCTATCTGGGGAATGAGCAGTTCTTC. Protein sequence: CASSSYLGNEQFF.